The 26 T cell receptor beta chains reported below all come from one sample, sequenced in a study of response to subunit inactivated influenza vaccine. A single record per CDR3 protein comes from TCRdb applying MiXCR to the RT-PCR reads. The sample includes fewer than 600,000 distinct CDR3 sequences, approximately 7.2% of them seen just once. The sequenced sample was PBMCs from blood, obtained about 23 months after vaccination. These receptor sequences come from a man between 50 and 69 years old who received an inactivated influenza vaccine.

The genes are TRBV6-6 and TRBJ2-3; 8 bases are a match to TRBD2. Germline CDR1 is MNHNY and CDR2 is SVGAGI (reference sequence). Trimming cost V 6 bases and J 4 bases; bases outside gene matches: 9. The CDR3 loop spans 15 amino acids. The CDR3 sequence is CASSPGLVAADTQYF. CDR3 nucleotide sequence: TGTGCCAGCAGCCCGGGACTAGTCGCGGCAGATACGCAGTATTTT.

This clonotype showed up just a few times. The gene calls are TRBV7-2 and TRBJ2-1; possibly TRBD1 for D (5 bases). The CDR3 extends over 14 amino acids. The V end was cut by 5 bases, the J end by 8 bases, with 16 bases between. The germline gives CDR1 SGHTA, CDR2 FQGNSA. The CDR3 DNA is TGTGCCAGCAGCCTGTCCTCCCAAGGGGATGAGCAGTTCTTC. It is translated as CASSLSSQGDEQFF.

This clonotype has more than one count but fewer than ten. The gene calls are TRBV3-1 and TRBJ1-1, with 12 bases identical to TRBD1. With 4 bases clipped from V and 0 bases from J, the junction kept 6 bases outside the gene matches. The CDR3 contains 17 residues. Germline-derived CDR1 and CDR2 are LGHDT and YNNKEL (reference sequence). The CDR3 DNA sequence: TGTGCCAGCAGCCGTGGGACAGGGGGCCTCATGAACACTGAAGCTTTCTTT. Translation gives CASSRGTGGLMNTEAFF.

This clonotype has at least ten counts. The chain is built from TRBV20-1 and TRBJ1-1; 8 bases match TRBD1. Germline trimming cut 7 bases from V and 1 base from J; bases unmatched to any gene: 5. This CDR3 has 13 amino acids. CDR1 is DFQATT and CDR2 is SNEGSKA in the germline V gene (reference sequence). The CDR3 sequence: CSGQGMENTEAFF. The CDR3 DNA is TGCAGTGGACAGGGGATGGAGAACACTGAAGCTTTCTTT.

This clonotype was counted a few times. The V call is TRBV7-2, the J call TRBJ2-2; D unclear. Germline V CDR1 and CDR2: SGHTA, FQGNSA. This CDR3 contains 14 residues. V was shortened by 6 bases and J by 1 base, with 9 bases between the two germline ends. The CDR3 DNA reads as TGTGCCAGCAGGATTACGCAGAACACCGGGGAGCTGTTTTTT. Translating gives CASRITQNTGELFF. The entire variable domain, with the rest obtained from reference TRBV7-2 and TRBJ2-2, is as follows: GAGVSQSPSNKVTEKGKDVELRCDPISGHTALYWYRQSLGQGLEFLIYFQGNSAPDKSGLPSDRFSAERTGGSVSTLTIQRTQQEDSAVYLCASRITQNTGELFFGEGSRLTVL.

This clonotype was seen a handful of times. J is TRBJ1-6 and V is TRBV18; 8 nucleotides line up with TRBD1. Germline assignment: CDR1 KGHSH and CDR2 LQKENI. V trimming: 5 bases; J trimming: 7 bases; junction bases outside the gene matches: 4. The CDR3 is made up of 14 amino acids. This CDR3 is CASSTRGLNSPLHF. In DNA, the CDR3 is TGTGCCAGCTCAACCAGGGGGCTAAATTCACCCCTCCACTTT.

This clonotype was seen repeatedly, ten times or more. V usage is TRBV30 and J usage is TRBJ2-1, with 7 bases matching TRBD1. V was clipped by 0 bases and J by 14 bases; unmatched bases: 10. CDR1 and CDR2 from the germline V gene are GTSNPN and SVGIG (reference sequence). This CDR3 is built from 13 residues. The CDR3 bases are TGTGCCTGGAGTGTAAAGGGGGCTCGACGGGAGTTCTTC. Encoded protein: CAWSVKGARREFF.

This clonotype has only a few counts. This chain links TRBV10-3 with TRBJ2-3; possibly TRBD2 for D (7 bases). Germline V gene sequence: CDR1 ENHRY, CDR2 SYGVKD. This CDR3 region has 16 residues. V lost 5 bases to trimming and J lost 1 base, with 16 bases between them. Here the CDR3 DNA reads TGTGCCATCAGTAGGGGGGGCAGCGACGGCACAGATACGCAGTATTTT. Protein: CAISRGGSDGTDTQYF.

About this clonotype itself: One end of the junction does not line up with germline, which may come from a read error. The chain uses TRBV5-1 and TRBJ2-3; D remains ambiguous. The germline V gene encodes CDR1 SGHRS and CDR2 YFSETQ. The CDR3 covers 14 residues. The CDR3 region is CASSLGESPDMQYF. The CDR3 bases are TGCGCCAGCAGCTTGGGAGAATCGCCAGATATGCAGTATTTT.

This clonotype has ten or more counts. CDR3 coding DNA: TGCAGCGTTGTGGGTCGGCAGGGGGCCTACGAGCAGTACTTC. Translated, it gives CSVVGRQGAYEQYF. This chain connects TRBV29-1 to TRBJ2-7, with 7 bases matching TRBD1. V gave up 4 bases and J gave up 2 bases; unmatched junction bases: 8. Germline lookup yields CDR1 SQVTM and CDR2 ANQGSEA. The CDR3 loop spans 14 amino acids.

The chain carries TRBV6-1 and TRBJ2-2, with 10 bases aligning to TRBD2. CDR3 length: 15 residues. With 7 bases clipped from V and 7 bases from J, the junction kept 9 bases outside the gene matches. Germline V gene sequence: CDR1 MNHNS, CDR2 SASEGT. CDR3 sequence (DNA): TGTGCCAGCACTCAAGCGGGGGGGCGTGGCGGGGAGCTGTTTTTT. Encoded protein: CASTQAGGRGGELFF.

Many counts were recorded for this clonotype. The V call is TRBV6-1, the J call TRBJ1-3; 7 bases match TRBD1. The CDR3 runs to 15 residues. In germline, CDR1 is MNHNS, CDR2 SASEGT. After removal of 5 bases from V and 2 bases from J, the junction contained 6 bases not matched to a gene. The CDR3, as DNA: TGTGCCAGCAGTCTCACAGGGGAGCCTGGAAACACCATATATTTT. Translation: CASSLTGEPGNTIYF.

The V and J genes are TRBV5-6 and TRBJ2-1; D is uncertain. In germline, CDR1 is SGHDT, CDR2 YYEEEE. The CDR3 spans 14 residues. The V and J ends lost 4 bases and 3 bases respectively, with 11 bases between them. DNA for the CDR3: TGTGCCAGCAGCCCCGGGCACGGCTACAATGAGCAGTTCTTC. It yields the protein CASSPGHGYNEQFF.

There are a few counts of this clonotype. The gene calls are TRBV6-1 and TRBJ2-4; D call uncertain. Germline V gene data show CDR1 as MNHNS and CDR2 as SASEGT. This CDR3 has 15 amino acids. Trimming pared 4 bases from V and 0 bases from J, leaving 10 bases between. Here the CDR3 DNA reads TGTGCCAGCAGTGGTGAAAGCCTAGCCAAAAACATTCAGTACTTC. The encoded protein is CASSGESLAKNIQYF.

This clonotype has at least ten counts. The J gene is TRBJ2-3, the V gene TRBV20-1, with a weak D call TRBD2 (5 bases). The CDR3 contains 14 residues. V shed 2 bases and J shed 0 bases, with 9 bases lying between them. Per germline, CDR1 DFQATT and CDR2 SNEGSKA (reference sequence). CDR3 DNA sequence: TGCAGTGCTAGACTGAGGGATAGCACAGATACGCAGTATTTT. It yields the protein CSARLRDSTDTQYF.

The table lists this clonotype with many counts. This chain connects TRBV12-3 or TRBV12-4 to TRBJ1-1, with D unresolved. The V gene lost 2 bases and the J gene lost 8 bases, with 15 bases spanning the gap. The CDR3 has 14 amino acids. The CDR3: CASSLILRRREAFF. The CDR3 DNA follows: TGTGCCAGCAGTTTAATCCTAAGGCGGAGAGAAGCTTTCTTT.

This clonotype was found a few times. This chain uses TRBV7-2 with TRBJ2-1, with 7 bases that match TRBD1. This CDR3 has 12 amino acids. Germline V lookup: CDR1 SGHTA, CDR2 FQGNSA. With V trimmed by 7 bases and J by 7 bases, 4 bases remained unmatched. The CDR3, as DNA: TGTGCCAGCACCCTACAGGGGAATGAGCAGTTCTTC. It encodes CASTLQGNEQFF.

This clonotype turned up a few times. The chain recombines TRBV11-2 with TRBJ2-5; no definite D call. Trimming shortened V by 5 bases and J by 4 bases, and 14 bases separated the two germline ends. Germline lookup yields CDR1 SGHAT and CDR2 FQNNGV. This CDR3 is 14 amino acids long. Here the CDR3 DNA reads TGTGCCAGCAGCCGTGTAGTGGCACCAGAGACCCAGTACTTC. This sequence encodes CASSRVVAPETQYF.

V and J are TRBV28 and TRBJ2-1; a weak D match, TRBD1 (8 bases). V was pared by 4 bases and J by 6 bases, with 19 bases between. The germline V gene has CDR1 MDHEN and CDR2 SYDVKM. The CDR3 extends over 16 amino acids. CDR3 sequence: CASSSPQGAGVNEQFF. The CDR3 nucleotides are TGTGCCAGCAGTTCCCCCCAGGGGGCGGGGGTCAATGAGCAGTTCTTC.

The V gene is TRBV9, the J gene TRBJ2-3, with no clear D. From germline, CDR1 is SGDLS and CDR2 YYNGEE. V lost 2 bases to trimming and J lost 0 bases, with 7 bases between them. This CDR3 comprises 14 residues. CDR3 sequence reads: CASSVDKSTDTQYF. Here the CDR3 DNA reads TGTGCCAGCAGCGTGGATAAGAGCACAGATACGCAGTATTTT. The whole variable domain, remainder taken from reference TRBV9 and TRBJ2-3, is DSGVTQTPKHLITATGQRVTLRCSPRSGDLSVYWYQQSLDQGLQFLIQYYNGEERAKGNILERFSAQQFPDLHSELNLSSLELGDSALYFCASSVDKSTDTQYFGPGTRLTVL.

This clonotype has just a few counts. The rearrangement joins TRBV7-2 to TRBJ1-1; D is uncertain. The CDR3 totals 13 residues. Trimming left V 1 base short and J 7 bases short, with 10 bases between. CDR1 and CDR2 (germline): SGHTA, FQGNSA. The CDR3 nucleotides are TGTGCCAGCAGCTTAGTTTCGGTGAATGAAGCTTTCTTT. Translated, it gives CASSLVSVNEAFF.

This chain links TRBV28 with TRBJ2-2; no reliable D call. Trimming cost V 2 bases and J 7 bases, with 11 bases left between them. This CDR3 is built from 14 residues. Germline V gives CDR1 MDHEN, CDR2 SYDVKM. CDR3: CASSLRPSRGELFF. CDR3 sequence (DNA): TGTGCCAGCAGTTTAAGACCAAGTCGCGGGGAGCTGTTTTTT.

At least ten counts were recorded for this clonotype. The V gene is TRBV7-2, the J gene TRBJ1-3; D call uncertain. The V and J ends lost 1 base and 0 bases respectively, with 1 base between them. Germline CDR1 is SGHTA and CDR2 is FQGNSA. The CDR3 totals 13 residues. The CDR3 loop is CASSLVSGNTIYF. CDR3 nucleotides: TGTGCCAGCAGCTTAGTCTCTGGAAACACCATATATTTT.

This clonotype was seen at least ten times. The genes are TRBV10-3 and TRBJ2-7; D possibly corresponds to TRBD2 (6 bases). Trimming took off 4 bases at V and 4 bases at J, with 11 bases between the two ends. CDR1 and CDR2 (germline): ENHRY, SYGVKD. The CDR3 loop spans 13 amino acids. The CDR3 loop is CAISAASEYEQYF. DNA of the CDR3: TGTGCCATCAGTGCGGCTAGCGAATACGAGCAGTACTTC.

The CDR3 loop reads CASSLAASNQPQHF. CDR3 nucleotide sequence: TGTGCCAGCAGTTTGGCTGCAAGCAATCAGCCCCAGCATTTT. The chain recombines TRBV28 with TRBJ1-5; no clear D gene. Germline V gene data show CDR1 as MDHEN and CDR2 as SYDVKM. The CDR3 is 14 residues long. V lost 3 bases and J lost 1, with 7 bases in between. Combining the CDR3 with reference TRBV28 and TRBJ1-5 gives the whole variable domain DVKVTQSSRYLVKRTGEKVFLECVQDMDHENMFWYRQDPGLGLRLIYFSYDVKMKEKGDIPEGYSVSREKKERFSLILESASTNQTSMYLCASSLAASNQPQHFGDGTRLSIL.

In its sample, this clonotype was seen a few times. The chain employs TRBV27 and TRBJ2-3; D gene unclear. Trimming stripped 6 bases from V and 2 bases from J, with 15 bases between. Germline lookup yields CDR1 MNHEY and CDR2 SMNVEV (reference sequence). CDR3 size: 15 residues. The CDR3 DNA follows: TGTGCCAGCAGCCTAGTCTGGACCGCCACAGATACGCAGTATTTT. Translation: CASSLVWTATDTQYF.